The next 14 T cell receptor beta chains were all read from a single sample in a study of blood T cell repertoires in COVID-19. Data came from immunoSEQ multiplex PCR; TCRdb stores just in-frame clones and leaves some out. The sample includes more than 70,000 clones, about nine tenths of them seen just once. The sample was peripheral blood. All receptors come from a woman aged 45-59 years in a cohort sampled during active COVID-19.

This clone was picked up one time. This rearrangement joins TRBV5-1 to TRBJ2-7, with 11 nucleotides matching TRBD2. Germline-derived CDR1 and CDR2 are SGHRS and YFSETQ. V was clipped by 1 base and J by 2 bases; unmatched bases: 5. The CDR3 spans 16 residues. CDR3 in amino acids: CASSLTSGSIPYEQYF. The CDR3 coding sequence is TGCGCCAGCAGCTTGACTAGCGGGAGCATCCCCTACGAGCAGTACTTC.

V usage is TRBV10-1 and J usage is TRBJ2-5, with D maybe TRBD1 (6 bases). The CDR3 length is 14 residues. Germline V CDR1 and CDR2: WNHNN, SYGVQD (reference sequence). V lost 6 bases and J 4 bases, leaving 15 bases between the germline ends. In DNA, the CDR3 is TGCGCCAGCAGCCGGACCGGGACAATAGAGACCCAGTACTTC. Translated, it gives CASSRTGTIETQYF.

The chain is built from TRBV18 and TRBJ1-2; D not resolved. Germline CDR1 and CDR2: KGHSH and LQKENI. With 2 bases removed from V and 6 bases from J, the gap between germline ends came to 13 bases. The CDR3 loop spans 14 amino acids. CDR3: CASSPFQRNDGYTF. The CDR3 DNA is TGTGCCAGCTCACCATTCCAGAGGAACGATGGCTACACCTTC.

The V gene is TRBV5-1, the J gene TRBJ1-2; D gene unclear. This CDR3 is 14 amino acids long. The V and J ends lost 0 bases and 2 bases respectively, with 8 bases between them. CDR1 SGHRS and CDR2 YFSETQ come from the germline V gene. The CDR3 DNA reads as TGCGCCAGCAGCTTGGGAGGGTCAAACTATGGCTACACCTTC. It encodes CASSLGGSNYGYTF.

The genes are TRBV5-4 and TRBJ2-2, with 10 positions matching TRBD1. Per the germline V gene, CDR1 is SGHNT and CDR2 is YYREEE (reference sequence). After removal of 5 bases from V and 5 bases from J, the junction contained 6 bases not matched to a gene. There are 15 residues in the CDR3. The DNA for the CDR3 is TGTGCCAGCAGAACGGGACAGGGGTTAACCGGGGAGCTGTTTTTT. This sequence encodes CASRTGQGLTGELFF.

This sequence joins TRBV5-1 and TRBJ1-6; 8 nucleotides match TRBD1. The CDR3 consists of 15 residues. Trimming took 6 bases from V and 7 from J; bases not matched to a gene: 9. Germline V gives CDR1 SGHRS, CDR2 YFSETQ. This CDR3 reads CASTILAGGNSPLHF. In DNA, the CDR3 is TGCGCCAGCACCATCTTAGCAGGGGGCAATTCACCCCTCCACTTT.

The V gene is TRBV12-3 or TRBV12-4, the J gene TRBJ1-1; D remains unclear. V gave up 3 bases and J gave up 1 base, with 6 bases separating them. The CDR3 consists of 13 residues. CDR3 bases: TGTGCCAGCAGTTTTGCAGGGAACACTGAAGCTTTCTTT. It specifies CASSFAGNTEAFF.

J is TRBJ2-7 and V is TRBV3-1 (or the pseudogene TRBV3-2), with D hard to call. The ends were cut back, 4 bases at V and 3 bases at J, with 4 bases in the middle. This CDR3 has 11 residues. Germline assignment: CDR1 LGHDT and CDR2 YNNKEL (reference sequence). CDR3 protein: CASSLRYEQYF. For the CDR3, the DNA is TGTGCCAGCAGCCTCCGCTACGAGCAGTACTTC.

The table lists this clone with a few counts. The gene calls are TRBV4-2 and TRBJ2-2; D gene ambiguous. The germline gives CDR1 LGHNA, CDR2 YNFKEQ. Trimming removed 4 bases from V and 2 bases from J, with 8 bases in between. This CDR3 is 14 amino acids long. CDR3 bases: TGTGCCAGCAGCCCTCAGTCAAACACCGGGGAGCTGTTTTTT. Protein product: CASSPQSNTGELFF.

This clone was seen once. The chain recombines TRBV18 with TRBJ1-2; no reliable D call. The CDR3 runs 14 residues. Germline V gives CDR1 KGHSH, CDR2 LQKENI. V lost 6 bases and J lost 2, with 13 bases in between. Here the CDR3 DNA reads TGTGCCAGCTCTCCGACTCGAACCAACTATGGCTACACCTTC. Translated: CASSPTRTNYGYTF.

This sequence joins TRBV5-4 and TRBJ2-3, with D perhaps TRBD1 (6 bases). Germline values: CDR1 SGHNT, CDR2 YYREEE (reference sequence). The CDR3 length is 14 residues. V was pared by 1 base and J by 6 bases, with 12 bases between. CDR3 in DNA: TGTGCCAGCAGCTTGTGGCAGGGGCTTGATACGCAGTATTTT. Its translation: CASSLWQGLDTQYF.

The chain combines TRBV2 with TRBJ1-2; D is ambiguous. Germline V CDR1 and CDR2: SNHLY, FYNNEI. Between the trimmed V and J ends, which lost 6 bases and 0 bases, there was a span of 11 bases. The CDR3 has 14 residues. The CDR3 coding sequence is TGTGCCAGCAGCGGCAGGATATCTAACTATGGCTACACCTTC. This translates into CASSGRISNYGYTF.

The chain employs TRBV10-1 and TRBJ1-1, with 9 positions matching TRBD1. This CDR3 spans 13 amino acids. The germline gives CDR1 WNHNN, CDR2 SYGVQD (reference sequence). Germline trimming cut 6 bases from V and 3 bases from J; bases unmatched to any gene: 2. The CDR3 bases are TGCGCCAGCAGGAGGGACAGGGACACTGAAGCTTTCTTT. Its translation is CASRRDRDTEAFF.

This clone was seen a single time. The chain uses TRBV24-1 and TRBJ2-3; 8 bases agree with TRBD2. The trim removed 3 bases at V and 6 bases at J, leaving 10 bases unmatched. The CDR3 contains 16 residues. Germline CDR1 KGHDR, CDR2 SFDVKD. The CDR3 DNA reads as TGTGCCACCAGTGATACCAGCGGGAGAGTCGTGGATACGCAGTATTTT. It yields the protein CATSDTSGRVVDTQYF.